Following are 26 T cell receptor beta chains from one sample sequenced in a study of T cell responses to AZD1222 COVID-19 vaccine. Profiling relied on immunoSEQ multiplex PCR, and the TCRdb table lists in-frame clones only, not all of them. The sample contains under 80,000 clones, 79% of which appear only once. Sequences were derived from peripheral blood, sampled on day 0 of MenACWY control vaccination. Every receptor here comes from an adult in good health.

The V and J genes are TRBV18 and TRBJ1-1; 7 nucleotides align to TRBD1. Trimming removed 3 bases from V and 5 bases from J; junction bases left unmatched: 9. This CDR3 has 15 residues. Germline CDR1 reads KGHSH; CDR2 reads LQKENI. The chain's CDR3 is CASSPTGQGLTEAFF. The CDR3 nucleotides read TGTGCCAGCTCACCGACAGGGCAGGGCTTGACTGAAGCTTTCTTT.

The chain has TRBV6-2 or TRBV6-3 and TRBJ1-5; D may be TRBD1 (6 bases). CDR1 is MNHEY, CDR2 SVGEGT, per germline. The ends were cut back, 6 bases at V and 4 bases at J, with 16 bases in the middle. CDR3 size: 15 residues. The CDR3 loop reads CASSPGQLPNQPQHF. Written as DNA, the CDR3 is TGTGCCAGCAGCCCCGGACAGCTCCCAAATCAGCCCCAGCATTTT.

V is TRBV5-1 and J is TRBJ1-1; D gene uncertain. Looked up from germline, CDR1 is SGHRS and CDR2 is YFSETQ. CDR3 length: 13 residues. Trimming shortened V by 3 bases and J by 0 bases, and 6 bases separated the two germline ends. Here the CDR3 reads CASSSGVNTEAFF. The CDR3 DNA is TGCGCCAGCAGCTCGGGAGTGAACACTGAAGCTTTCTTT.

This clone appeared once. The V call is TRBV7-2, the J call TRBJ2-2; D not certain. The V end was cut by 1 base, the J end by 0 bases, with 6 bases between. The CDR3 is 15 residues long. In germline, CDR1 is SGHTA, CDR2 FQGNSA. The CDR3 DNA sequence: TGTGCCAGCAGCTTAGGCGCGGCGAACACCGGGGAGCTGTTTTTT. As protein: CASSLGAANTGELFF.

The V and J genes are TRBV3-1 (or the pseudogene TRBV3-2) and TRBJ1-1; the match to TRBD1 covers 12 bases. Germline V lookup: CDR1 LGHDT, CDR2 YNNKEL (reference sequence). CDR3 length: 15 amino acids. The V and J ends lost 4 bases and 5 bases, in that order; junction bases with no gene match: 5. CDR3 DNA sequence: TGTGCCAGCAGCCGAGGGACAGGGGGCGCAACTGAAGCTTTCTTT. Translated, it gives CASSRGTGGATEAFF.

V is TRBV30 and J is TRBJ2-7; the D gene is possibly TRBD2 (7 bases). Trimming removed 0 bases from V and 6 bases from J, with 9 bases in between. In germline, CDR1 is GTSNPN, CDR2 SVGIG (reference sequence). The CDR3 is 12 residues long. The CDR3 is CAWSVAGAEQYF. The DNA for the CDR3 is TGTGCCTGGAGTGTTGCGGGGGCCGAGCAGTACTTC.

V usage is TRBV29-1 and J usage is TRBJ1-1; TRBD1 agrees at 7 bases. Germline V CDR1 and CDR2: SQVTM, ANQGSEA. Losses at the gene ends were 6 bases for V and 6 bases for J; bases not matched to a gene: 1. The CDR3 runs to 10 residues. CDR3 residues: CSVGTAEAFF. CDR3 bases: TGCAGCGTGGGGACAGCTGAAGCTTTCTTT. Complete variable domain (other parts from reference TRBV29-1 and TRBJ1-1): SAVISQKPSRDICQRGTSLTIQCQVDSQVTMMFWYRQQPGQSLTLIATANQGSEATYESGFVIDKFPISRPNLTFSTLTVSNMSPEDSSIYLCSVGTAEAFFGQGTRLTVV.

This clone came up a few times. CDR3 protein: CASSVSWRGYNEQFF. CDR3 DNA sequence: TGTGCCAGCAGCGTGAGTTGGAGGGGATACAATGAGCAGTTCTTC. V is TRBV9 and J is TRBJ2-1, with D possibly matching TRBD2 (6 bases). The germline V gene has CDR1 SGDLS and CDR2 YYNGEE. Trimming took 2 bases from V and 4 from J, leaving 13 bases between them. CDR3 length equals 15 residues. Combining the CDR3 with reference TRBV9 and TRBJ2-1 gives the whole variable domain DSGVTQTPKHLITATGQRVTLRCSPRSGDLSVYWYQQSLDQGLQFLIQYYNGEERAKGNILERFSAQQFPDLHSELNLSSLELGDSALYFCASSVSWRGYNEQFFGPGTRLTVL.

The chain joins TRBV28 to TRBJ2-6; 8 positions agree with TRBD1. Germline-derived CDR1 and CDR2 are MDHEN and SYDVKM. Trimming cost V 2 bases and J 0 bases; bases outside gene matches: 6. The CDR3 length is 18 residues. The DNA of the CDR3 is TGTGCCAGCAGTTTACAGGGGGCGCGTGACTCTGGGGCCAACGTCCTGACTTTC. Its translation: CASSLQGARDSGANVLTF. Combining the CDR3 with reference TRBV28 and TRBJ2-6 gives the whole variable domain DVKVTQSSRYLVKRTGEKVFLECVQDMDHENMFWYRQDPGLGLRLIYFSYDVKMKEKGDIPEGYSVSREKKERFSLILESASTNQTSMYLCASSLQGARDSGANVLTFGAGSRLTVL.

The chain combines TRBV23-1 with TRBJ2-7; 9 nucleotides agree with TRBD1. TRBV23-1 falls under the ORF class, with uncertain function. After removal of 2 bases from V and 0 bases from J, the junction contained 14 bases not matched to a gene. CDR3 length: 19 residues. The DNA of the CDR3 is TGCGCCAGCAGTCAACCGTTCAAGCTGGGGACAGGGAGCTCCTACGAGCAGTACTTC. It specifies CASSQPFKLGTGSSYEQYF.

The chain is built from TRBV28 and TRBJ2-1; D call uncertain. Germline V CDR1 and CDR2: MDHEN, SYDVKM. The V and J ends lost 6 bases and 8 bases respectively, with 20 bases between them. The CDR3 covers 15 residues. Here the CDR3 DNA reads TGTGCCAGCAGCAACCGGCTAGTCCAAAAGGATGAGCAGTTCTTC. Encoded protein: CASSNRLVQKDEQFF.

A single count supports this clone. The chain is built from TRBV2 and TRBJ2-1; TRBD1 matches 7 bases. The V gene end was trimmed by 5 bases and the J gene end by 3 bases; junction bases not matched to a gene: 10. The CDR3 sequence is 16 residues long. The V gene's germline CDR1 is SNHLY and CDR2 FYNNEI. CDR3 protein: CASSIGGPTRYNEQFF. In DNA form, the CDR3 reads TGTGCCAGCAGTATAGGGGGCCCAACCCGCTACAATGAGCAGTTCTTC.

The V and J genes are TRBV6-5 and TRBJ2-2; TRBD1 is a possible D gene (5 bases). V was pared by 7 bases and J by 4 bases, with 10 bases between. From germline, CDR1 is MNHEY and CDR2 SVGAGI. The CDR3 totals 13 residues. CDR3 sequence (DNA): TGTGCCAGCAAAAACAGGCGCACCGGGGAGCTGTTTTTT. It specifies CASKNRRTGELFF.

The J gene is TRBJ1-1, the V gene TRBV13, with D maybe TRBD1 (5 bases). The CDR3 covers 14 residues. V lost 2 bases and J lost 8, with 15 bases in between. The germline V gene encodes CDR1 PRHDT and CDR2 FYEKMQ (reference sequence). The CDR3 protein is CASSLSVFGAEAFF. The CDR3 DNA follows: TGTGCCAGCAGCTTATCGGTATTTGGGGCAGAAGCTTTCTTT.

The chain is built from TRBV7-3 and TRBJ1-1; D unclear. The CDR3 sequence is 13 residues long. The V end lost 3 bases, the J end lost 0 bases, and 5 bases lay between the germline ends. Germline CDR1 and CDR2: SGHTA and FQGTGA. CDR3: CASSLYVNTEAFF. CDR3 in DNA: TGTGCCAGCAGCTTGTACGTGAACACTGAAGCTTTCTTT.

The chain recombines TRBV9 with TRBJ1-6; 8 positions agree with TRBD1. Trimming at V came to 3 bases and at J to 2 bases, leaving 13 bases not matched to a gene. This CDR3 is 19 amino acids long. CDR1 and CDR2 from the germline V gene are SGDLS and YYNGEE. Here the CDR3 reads CASSDGPGTGSTYNSPLHF. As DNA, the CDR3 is TGTGCCAGCAGCGATGGTCCCGGGACAGGTTCCACCTATAATTCACCCCTCCACTTT.

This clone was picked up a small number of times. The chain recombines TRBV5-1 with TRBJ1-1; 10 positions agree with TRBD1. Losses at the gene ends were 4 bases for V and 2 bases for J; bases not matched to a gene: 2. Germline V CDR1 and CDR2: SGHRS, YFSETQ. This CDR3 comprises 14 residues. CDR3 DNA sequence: TGCGCCAGCAGCAGACAGGGGGCTAACACTGAAGCTTTCTTT. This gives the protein CASSRQGANTEAFF.

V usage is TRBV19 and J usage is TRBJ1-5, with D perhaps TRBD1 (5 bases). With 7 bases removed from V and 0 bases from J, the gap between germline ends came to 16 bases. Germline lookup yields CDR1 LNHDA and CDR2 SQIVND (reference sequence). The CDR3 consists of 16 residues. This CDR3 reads CASTSRSGNSNQPQHF. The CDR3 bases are TGTGCCAGTACTTCTCGGTCAGGGAATAGCAATCAGCCCCAGCATTTT.

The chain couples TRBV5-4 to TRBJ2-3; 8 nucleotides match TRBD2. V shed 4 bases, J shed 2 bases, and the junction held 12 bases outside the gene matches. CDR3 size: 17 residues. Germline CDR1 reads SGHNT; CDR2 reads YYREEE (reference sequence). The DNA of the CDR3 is TGTGCCAGCAGCCTGGTGCCCACTAGCGGATACACAGATACGCAGTATTTT. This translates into CASSLVPTSGYTDTQYF.

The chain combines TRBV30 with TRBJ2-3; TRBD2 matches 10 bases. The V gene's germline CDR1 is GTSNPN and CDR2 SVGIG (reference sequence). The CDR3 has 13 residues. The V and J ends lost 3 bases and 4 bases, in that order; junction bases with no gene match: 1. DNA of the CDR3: TGTGCCTGGAGGCTAGCGGGAGCAGATACGCAGTATTTT. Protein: CAWRLAGADTQYF.

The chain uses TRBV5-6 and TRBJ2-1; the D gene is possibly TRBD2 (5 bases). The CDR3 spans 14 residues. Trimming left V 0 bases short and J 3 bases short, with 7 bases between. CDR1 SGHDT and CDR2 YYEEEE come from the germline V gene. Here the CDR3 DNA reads TGTGCCAGCAGCTTGGAGCGGCTCTACAATGAGCAGTTCTTC. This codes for CASSLERLYNEQFF.

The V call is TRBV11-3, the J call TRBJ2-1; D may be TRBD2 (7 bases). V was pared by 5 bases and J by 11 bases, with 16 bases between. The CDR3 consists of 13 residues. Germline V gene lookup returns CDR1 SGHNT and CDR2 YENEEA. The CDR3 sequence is CASSGGAHEKQFF. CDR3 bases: TGTGCCAGCAGCGGGGGGGCGCATGAAAAGCAGTTCTTC.

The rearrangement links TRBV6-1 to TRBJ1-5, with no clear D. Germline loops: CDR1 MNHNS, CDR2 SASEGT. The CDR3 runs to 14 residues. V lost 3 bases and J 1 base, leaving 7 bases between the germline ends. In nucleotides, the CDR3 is TGTGCCAGCAGTGACAGTTGGAGCAATCAGCCCCAGCATTTT. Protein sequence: CASSDSWSNQPQHF.

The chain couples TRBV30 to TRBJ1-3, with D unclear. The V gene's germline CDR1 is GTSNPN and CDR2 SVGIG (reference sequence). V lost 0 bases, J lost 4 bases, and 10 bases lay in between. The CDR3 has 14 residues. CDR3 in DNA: TGTGCCTGGAGTGTACCGGGCAGGGGAAACACCATATATTTT. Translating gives CAWSVPGRGNTIYF.

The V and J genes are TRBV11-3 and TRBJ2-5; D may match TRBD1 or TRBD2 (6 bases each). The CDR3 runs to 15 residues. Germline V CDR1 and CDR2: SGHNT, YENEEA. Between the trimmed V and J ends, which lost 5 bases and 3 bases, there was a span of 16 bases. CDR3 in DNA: TGTGCCAGCAGCCTCGGGACGGGGGCCGAAGAGACCCAGTACTTC. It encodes CASSLGTGAEETQYF.

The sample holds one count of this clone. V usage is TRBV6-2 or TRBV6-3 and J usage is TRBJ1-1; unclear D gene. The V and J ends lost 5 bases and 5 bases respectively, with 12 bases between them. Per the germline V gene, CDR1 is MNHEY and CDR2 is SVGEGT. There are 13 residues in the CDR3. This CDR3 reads CASSPTGWTEAFF. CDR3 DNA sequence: TGTGCCAGCAGTCCGACGGGGTGGACTGAAGCTTTCTTT.